This T cell receptor (beta chain) was sequenced for a study of beta chain features in type 1 diabetes. V trimming: 5 bases; J trimming: 6 bases; junction bases outside the gene matches: 18. Looked up from germline, CDR1 is SEHNR and CDR2 is FQNEAQ (reference sequence). CDR3 size: 18 residues. Notes on the study in general: In every one of the four CD4+ subsets, TCRB CDR3s were moderately but significantly shorter in Type 1 diabetes patients. Any PCR bias toward short templates would affect both groups alike.

cDNA synthesis used the whole RNA isolate, giving expressed TCRB sequences. Measured with immunoSEQ multiplex PCR; TCRdb has only the in-frame clones, and not every one. The table has about 390,000 clones, around 10% seen once. Stem cell-like memory, regulatory, central memory and naive CD4+ cells were sorted via CD45RO/CCR7/CD25/CD127/CD95/CD27. Turning to this clone: Its antigen is still unknown.

Sequenced: central memory CD4+ T cells from blood. The chain joins TRBV7-9 to TRBJ2-1; 8 bases are shared with TRBD2. The sequence was collected from a man younger than 45 with type 1 diabetes. CDR3 coding DNA: TGTGCCAGCAGCCGTAGGCGAACGGGACTAGGAGGGGGCAATGAGCAGTTCTTC. Protein: CASSRRRTGLGGGNEQFF.